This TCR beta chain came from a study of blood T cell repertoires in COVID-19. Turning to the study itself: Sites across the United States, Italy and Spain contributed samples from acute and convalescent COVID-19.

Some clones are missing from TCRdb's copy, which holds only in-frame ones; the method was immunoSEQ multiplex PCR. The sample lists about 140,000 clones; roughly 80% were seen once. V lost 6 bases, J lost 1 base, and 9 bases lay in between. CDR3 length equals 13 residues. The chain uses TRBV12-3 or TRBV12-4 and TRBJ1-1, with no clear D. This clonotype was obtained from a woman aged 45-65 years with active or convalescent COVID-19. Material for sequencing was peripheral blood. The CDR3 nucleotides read TGTGCCAGCAGCCCGACAACGAACACTGAAGCTTTCTTT. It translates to CASSPTTNTEAFF.